This T cell receptor (beta chain) was identified during a study of blood T cell repertoires in COVID-19. Using immunoSEQ multiplex PCR, the repertoire was profiled, and TCRdb retains in-frame clones only, with some absent. The profile shows about 36,000 clones, 75% to 90% of them singletons. Looked up from germline, CDR1 is SGHNT and CDR2 is YYREEE (reference sequence). The CDR3 sequence is 13 residues long. V shed 2 bases and J 11 bases; nucleotides not matched to a gene: 9. This receptor was obtained from a human donor in a cohort sampled during active or convalescent COVID-19. The donor label of this sample is uncertain. Sequencing was performed on peripheral blood. The chain employs TRBV5-4 and TRBJ1-1; 7 nucleotides agree with TRBD1. CDR3 residues: CASSFEPGQPAFF. The CDR3 nucleotides are TGTGCCAGCAGCTTCGAACCGGGACAGCCGGCTTTCTTT.